This T cell receptor beta chain was recovered during a study of blood T cell repertoires in COVID-19. Study-wide context: Spain, Italy and the United States supplied samples that represented acute and convalescent COVID-19.

Sequencing used immunoSEQ multiplex PCR; TCRdb keeps in-frame clones, though not all of them. The table has 220,000 or so clones, roughly 90% seen once; the top ten hold 6.5%. Trimming removed 0 bases at V and 6 bases at J, with 8 bases between. The CDR3 length is 13 residues. Germline V gene data show CDR1 as LGHDT and CDR2 as YNNKEL (reference sequence). The rearrangement uses TRBV3-1 (or the pseudogene TRBV3-2) and TRBJ1-2; D unresolved. This clonotype was sampled from a man in his fifties or sixties who had recovered from COVID-19. The sample was peripheral blood. The CDR3 coding sequence is TGTGCCAGCAGCCAAGAATCCGGTCATGGCTACACCTTC. It codes for CASSQESGHGYTF.